The source of this T cell receptor (beta chain) is a study of cytomegalovirus exposure and HLA in healthy donors. Study-wide context: Under 85% of 350 to 400 genotyped donors fell in the Caucasian-associated ancestry cluster. Study-level findings and limits: Analyses of presence/absence relied on an assumption of roughly uniform sequencing depth across donors. In a later analysis, compared with equally common non-associated chains, HLA-associated beta chains were more expanded. Accounts indicate the classifier identified cytomegalovirus status with strong specificity and sensitivity.

Per the germline V gene, CDR1 is MNHNY and CDR2 is SVGAGI (reference sequence). This CDR3 comprises 15 residues. The V end lost 4 bases, the J end lost 5 bases, and 17 bases lay between the germline ends. As concerns this clone: No antigen is known for it.

Primers for the PCR totalled 60 Vbeta and 13 Jbeta. Assay used: immunoSEQ multiplex PCR; TCRdb lists only in-frame clones, some missing. The sample contains under 250,000 clones, approximately 80% of which appear only once. Sequenced sample: PBMCs. The genes are TRBV6-6 and TRBJ2-5; D perhaps matches TRBD2 (5 bases). The TCR was taken from a male donor in good health and CMV-seronegative. The CDR3 here is CASSSASPGGETQYF. CDR3 coding DNA: TGTGCCAGCAGTTCCGCATCTCCGGGCGGGGAGACCCAGTACTTC.